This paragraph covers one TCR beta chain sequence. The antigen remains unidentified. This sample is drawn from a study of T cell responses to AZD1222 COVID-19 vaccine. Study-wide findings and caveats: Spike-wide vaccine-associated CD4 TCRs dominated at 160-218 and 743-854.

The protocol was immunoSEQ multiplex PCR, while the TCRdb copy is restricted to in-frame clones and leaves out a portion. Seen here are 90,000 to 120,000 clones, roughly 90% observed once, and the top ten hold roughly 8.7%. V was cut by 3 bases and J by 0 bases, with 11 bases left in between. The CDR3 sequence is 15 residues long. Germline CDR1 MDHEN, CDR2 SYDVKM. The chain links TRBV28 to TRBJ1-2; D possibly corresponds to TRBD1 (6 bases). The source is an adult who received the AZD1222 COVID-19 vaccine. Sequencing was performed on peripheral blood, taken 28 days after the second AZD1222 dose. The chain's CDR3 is CASSFSGTTNYGYTF. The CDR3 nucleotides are TGTGCCAGCAGTTTCTCCGGGACAACTAACTATGGCTACACCTTC.